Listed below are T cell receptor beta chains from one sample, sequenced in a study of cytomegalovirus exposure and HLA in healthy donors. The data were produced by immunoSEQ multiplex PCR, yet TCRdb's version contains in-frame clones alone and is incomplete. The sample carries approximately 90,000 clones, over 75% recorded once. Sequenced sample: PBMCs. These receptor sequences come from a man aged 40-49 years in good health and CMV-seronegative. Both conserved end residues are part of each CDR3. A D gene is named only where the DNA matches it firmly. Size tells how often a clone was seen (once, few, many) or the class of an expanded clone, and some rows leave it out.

TGTGCCACCAGTGGGGGACAAGGATTGGAGACCCAGTACTTC CATSGGQGLETQYF TRBJ2-5 TRBV15 . .
TGTGCCTGGATTGGGCGGGATTTCTACGAGCAGTACTTC CAWIGRDFYEQYF TRBJ2-7 TRBV30 . .
TGTGCCAGCAGTGATCCAGGGGAAGGCACAGATACGCAGTATTTT CASSDPGEGTDTQYF TRBJ2-3 TRBV2 . .
TGTGCCAGTAGTATGACGACAGGGAAAGGCTACACCTTC CASSMTTGKGYTF TRBJ1-2 TRBV19 TRBD1 .
TGTGCCAGCAACTCGGGTGGCGGCCCTGGCAATCAGCCCCAGCATTTT CASNSGGGPGNQPQHF TRBJ1-5 TRBV28 . .
TGTGCCAGCAGCCTAGGGTCTAGCGGGAACTACAATGAGCAGTTCTTC CASSLGSSGNYNEQFF TRBJ2-1 TRBV7-6 TRBD2 .
TGTGCCAGCAGCTTCCTAGCGGGGAGCTCCTACAATGAGCAGTTCTTC CASSFLAGSSYNEQFF TRBJ2-1 TRBV7-2 TRBD2 .
TGTGCCATCAGTGAGTCCGACAGGAGAGGGACCGGGGAGCTGTTTTTT CAISESDRRGTGELFF TRBJ2-2 TRBV10-3 . .
TGCGCCAGCAGCCAAATGCCTTACTACGAGCAGTACTTC CASSQMPYYEQYF TRBJ2-7 TRBV4-1 . .
TGCGCCAGCAGCCCGTACCTTAAACCGGGACAGGGCACAGATACGCAGTATTTT CASSPYLKPGQGTDTQYF TRBJ2-3 TRBV4-1 TRBD1 once
TGTGCCAGCAGTGAACAAAAAACTGGCAATCAGCCCCAGCATTTT CASSEQKTGNQPQHF TRBJ1-5 TRBV6-1 . .
TGTGCCAGCAGTTTATCCCGCGAGCAGTACTTC CASSLSREQYF TRBJ2-7 TRBV28 . .
TGTGCCAGCAGCCTGGGACAGTACGAGCAGTACTTC CASSLGQYEQYF TRBJ2-7 TRBV4-2 TRBD1 .
TGTGCCATCAGTGATCTCCGGGACAGGGGGCGGAATGGCTACACCTTC CAISDLRDRGRNGYTF TRBJ1-2 TRBV10-3 TRBD1 once
TGTGCCAGCAGCTTAAGGATCGGAGGAATGAACACTGAAGCTTTCTTT CASSLRIGGMNTEAFF TRBJ1-1 TRBV7-6 . once
TGTGCCAGCTCACCACTGTCAGGCAATCAGCCCCAGCATTTT CASSPLSGNQPQHF TRBJ1-5 TRBV18 . .
TGTGCCTGGAGTCCCGGACAGGTCCGGGGAAACACCATATATTTT CAWSPGQVRGNTIYF TRBJ1-3 TRBV30 TRBD1 .
TGTGCCAGCAGTGTTAGCGACAGGGGAGGTGGCGAAAAACTGTTTTTT CASSVSDRGGGEKLFF TRBJ1-4 TRBV2 TRBD1 .
TGTGCCAGCAGTTTACAGGGTTACGAGCAGTACTTC CASSLQGYEQYF TRBJ2-7 TRBV6-5 . .
TGTGCCAGCAGTTACTCGAACAGAAACACTGAAGCTTTCTTT CASSYSNRNTEAFF TRBJ1-1 TRBV6-5 . .
TGTGCCAGCAGCTTAGGGGTAGGGGGATTGAACACTGAAGCTTTCTTT CASSLGVGGLNTEAFF TRBJ1-1 TRBV7-8 . .
TGTGCCAGCAGAGCGACAGGCCGTAATGAAAAACTGTTTTTT CASRATGRNEKLFF TRBJ1-4 TRBV2 . .
TGTGCCAGCAGCTTGGGCCAGCGGGCCACAGATACGCAGTATTTT CASSLGQRATDTQYF TRBJ2-3 TRBV5-6 . .
TGTGCCAGCAGTTCAGGCGAGCAGTACTTC CASSSGEQYF TRBJ2-7 TRBV28 . .
TGTGCCAGCAGTGACAGGGCAACTAATGAAAAACTGTTTTTT CASSDRATNEKLFF TRBJ1-4 TRBV6-1 . .
TGTGCCAGCAGTGAAACGAGGGTTAATAATTCACCCCTCCACTTT CASSETRVNNSPLHF TRBJ1-6 TRBV2 . .
TGTGCCAGCAGCCTAAGCGGGAGGGCCCGGACCGGGGAGCTGTTTTTT CASSLSGRARTGELFF TRBJ2-2 TRBV7-9 TRBD2 few
TGTGCCATCAGTGACCCCGGGGACTATGGCTACACCTTC CAISDPGDYGYTF TRBJ1-2 TRBV10-3 . few
TGTGCCAGCAGCTTGTGGGGGTGGGGGGATGAGCAGTTCTTC CASSLWGWGDEQFF TRBJ2-1 TRBV27 . once
TGCGCCAGCAGCCCAGTAGCGGGAGCACACGAGCAGTACTTC CASSPVAGAHEQYF TRBJ2-7 TRBV5-1 TRBD2 .
TGTTCCAGCAGTCCTGTCCTCTACGAGCAGTACTTC CSSSPVLYEQYF TRBJ2-7 TRBV7-9 . .
TGTGCCACCAGCAGAGGAGACAGGGAGAGTCGGGGCTACACCTTC CATSRGDRESRGYTF TRBJ1-2 TRBV15 TRBD1 .